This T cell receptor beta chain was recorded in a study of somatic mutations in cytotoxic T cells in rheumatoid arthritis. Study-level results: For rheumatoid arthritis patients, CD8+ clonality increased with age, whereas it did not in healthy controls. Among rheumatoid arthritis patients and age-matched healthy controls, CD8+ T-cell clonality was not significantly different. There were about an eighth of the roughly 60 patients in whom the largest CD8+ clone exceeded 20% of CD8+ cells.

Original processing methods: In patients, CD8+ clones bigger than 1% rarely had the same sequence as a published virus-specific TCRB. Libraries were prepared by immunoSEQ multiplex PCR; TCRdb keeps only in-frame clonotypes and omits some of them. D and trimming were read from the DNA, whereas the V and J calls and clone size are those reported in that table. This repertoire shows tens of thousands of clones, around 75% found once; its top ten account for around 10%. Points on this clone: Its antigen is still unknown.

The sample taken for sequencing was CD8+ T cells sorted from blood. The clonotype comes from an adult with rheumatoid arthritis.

CDR3 protein: CASSLEYTGERAEAFF. CDR3 coding DNA: TGTGCCAGCAGCTTAGAATATACAGGGGAAAGGGCTGAAGCTTTCTTT. The chain carries TRBV7-8 and TRBJ1-1; 7 bases align to TRBD1. V dropped 1 base and J dropped 6; count of bases not matched to a gene: 11. From germline, CDR1 is SGHVS and CDR2 FQNEAQ. The CDR3 has 16 amino acids.